The present TCR beta chain was sequenced within a study of molecular identifiers for immune sequencing clone quantification. Regarding the study as a whole: The study found clones above 20 RNA copies held over 97% of effector molecules and under 1% in naive cells.

Trimming cost V 5 bases and J 6 bases; bases outside gene matches: 7. Looked up from germline, CDR1 is MNHEY and CDR2 is SMNVEV (reference sequence). The CDR3 consists of 15 residues. This clonotype appeared a few times. Its antigen is as yet unknown. Library preparation followed earlier protocols using designated TCR primers. MiXCR, applied by TCRdb to the PCR reads, yields one record per CDR3 protein. This table holds approximately 630,000 distinct CDR3 sequences, over 25% found once. Using 10%, 30% or 50% RNA, naive CD8 libraries were derived from around 20,000 to 1,000,000 sorted cells. The rearrangement joins TRBV27 to TRBJ1-4; 9 positions agree with TRBD1. Sequencing input: naive CD8+ T cells from blood, with Jurkat cell RNA spiked in. Subset meaning: FACS-sorted CD8+CD4-CCR7+CD45RA+ naive T cells. This TCR came from a human donor in good health. Some libraries in this study had Jurkat cell RNA spiked in. The CDR3 protein is CASSTATGGYEKLFF. As DNA, the CDR3 is TGTGCCAGCAGTACCGCGACAGGGGGGTATGAAAAACTGTTTTTT.